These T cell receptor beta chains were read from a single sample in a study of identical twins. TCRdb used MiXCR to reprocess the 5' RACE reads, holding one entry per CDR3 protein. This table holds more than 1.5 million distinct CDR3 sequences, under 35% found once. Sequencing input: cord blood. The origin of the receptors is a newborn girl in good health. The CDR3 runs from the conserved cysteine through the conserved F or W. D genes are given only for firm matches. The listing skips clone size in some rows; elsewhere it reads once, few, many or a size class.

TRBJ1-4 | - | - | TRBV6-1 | CTSSARRDGNEKLFF | TGTACCAGCAGTGCAAGGAGGGACGGGAATGAAAAACTGTTTTTT
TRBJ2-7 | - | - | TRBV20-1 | CSAYGLPVLYEQYF | TGCAGTGCTTACGGACTACCGGTCCTGTACGAGCAGTACTTC
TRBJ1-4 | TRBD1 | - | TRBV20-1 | CRAMGQGRTNEKLFF | TGCCGTGCTATGGGACAGGGCCGAACTAATGAAAAACTGTTTTTT
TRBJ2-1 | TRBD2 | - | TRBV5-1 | CASSLIAGTKNNEQFF | TGCGCCAGCAGCCTAATAGCGGGTACAAAGAACAATGAGCAGTTCTTC
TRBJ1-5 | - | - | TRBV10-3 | CAISRTVEQPQHF | TGTGCCATCAGCCGGACCGTGGAACAGCCCCAGCATTTT
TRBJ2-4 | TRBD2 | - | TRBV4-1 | CASSQPVAGGLLLAKNIQYF | TGCGCCAGCAGCCAACCGGTAGCGGGAGGCCTTCTCCTAGCCAAAAACATTCAGTACTTC
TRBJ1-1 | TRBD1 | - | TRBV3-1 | CASSLYRTGGWRTEAFF | TGTGCCAGCAGCCTCTATAGGACAGGGGGCTGGCGGACTGAAGCTTTCTTT
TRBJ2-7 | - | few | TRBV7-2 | CASSFQTYEQYF | TGTGCCAGCAGCTTCCAGACCTACGAGCAGTACTTC
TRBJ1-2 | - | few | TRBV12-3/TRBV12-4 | CASSFPAGADSKGYTF | TGTGCCAGCAGTTTTCCCGCAGGGGCCGACTCTAAGGGCTACACCTTC
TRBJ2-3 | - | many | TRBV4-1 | CASSQVSSTDTQYF | TGTGCCAGCAGCCAAGTATCCAGCACAGATACGCAGTATTTT
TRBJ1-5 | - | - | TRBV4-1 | CASSQDQGRIQPQHF | TGCGCCAGCAGCCAAGATCAGGGGCGGATCCAGCCCCAGCATTTT
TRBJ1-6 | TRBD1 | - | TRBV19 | CASSFQGTGPTTGNSPLHF | TGTGCCAGTAGTTTCCAGGGGACAGGGCCCACGACTGGTAATTCACCCCTCCACTTT
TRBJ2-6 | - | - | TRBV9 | CASSVARARNSGANVLTF | TGTGCCAGCAGCGTAGCTAGGGCCAGGAACTCTGGGGCCAACGTCCTGACTTTC
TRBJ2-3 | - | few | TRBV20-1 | CSAVRGGDTQYF | TGCAGTGCAGTACGGGGCGGGGATACGCAGTATTTT